Each of the 18 T cell receptor beta chains below was sequenced from the same sample in a study of blood T cell repertoires in COVID-19. Only in-frame clones appear in the TCRdb table, and some are missing; sequencing was by immunoSEQ multiplex PCR. This table has about 42,000 clones, about 88% appearing once. Sequenced material: peripheral blood. The receptors here all came from a human donor in a cohort sampled during active COVID-19.

This sequence joins TRBV9 and TRBJ1-1; D may be TRBD1 (5 bases). The CDR3 is 15 residues long. The V end lost 4 bases, the J end lost 3 bases, and 16 bases lay between the germline ends. The germline V gene encodes CDR1 SGDLS and CDR2 YYNGEE. The CDR3 spells CASSQEGRAHTEAFF. Here the CDR3 DNA reads TGTGCCAGCAGCCAAGAAGGCAGGGCCCACACTGAAGCTTTCTTT.

The chain has TRBV2 and TRBJ1-2, with 10 bases fitting TRBD1. Germline V gene data show CDR1 as SNHLY and CDR2 as FYNNEI. This CDR3 comprises 13 residues. Trimming took 8 bases from V and 5 from J; bases not matched to a gene: 5. This CDR3 reads CASSDRGLYGYTF. CDR3 DNA sequence: TGTGCCAGCTCCGACAGGGGGCTTTATGGCTACACCTTC.

The chain links TRBV28 to TRBJ1-1, with 8 bases aligning to TRBD1. The CDR3 runs to 14 residues. Germline V gene data show CDR1 as MDHEN and CDR2 as SYDVKM. The ends lost 3 bases at V and 12 bases at J; junction bases unmatched: 12. Here the CDR3 DNA reads TGTGCCAGCAGTTTCCGTCCCGGACAGGGTGGAACTTTCTTT. Translated, it gives CASSFRPGQGGTFF.

The chain employs TRBV3-1 (or the pseudogene TRBV3-2) and TRBJ2-1; no clear D gene. The CDR3 loop spans 15 amino acids. Germline V CDR1 and CDR2: LGHDT, YNNKEL (reference sequence). Trimming took off 0 bases at V and 0 bases at J, with 6 bases between the two ends. CDR3 nucleotide sequence: TGTGCCAGCAGCCAAGATCACAGCTCCTACAATGAGCAGTTCTTC. Translated, it gives CASSQDHSSYNEQFF.

This clone was seen a single time. The chain links TRBV11-3 to TRBJ2-5; D gene unclear. The germline CDR1 and CDR2 sequences are SGHNT and YENEEA. The CDR3 covers 13 residues. V shed 5 bases and J shed 5 bases, with 12 bases lying between them. CDR3 sequence reads: CASSRGGRETQYF. In nucleotides, the CDR3 is TGTGCCAGCAGCCGCGGCGGAAGGGAGACCCAGTACTTC.

The chain uses TRBV5-6 and TRBJ2-1, with D maybe TRBD2 (6 bases). V was cut by 4 bases and J by 0 bases, with 11 bases left in between. This CDR3 has 15 amino acids. Germline V gives CDR1 SGHDT, CDR2 YYEEEE. CDR3 coding DNA: TGTGCCAGCAGCGCCCCCGGGAGCTCCTACAATGAGCAGTTCTTC. It encodes CASSAPGSSYNEQFF.

The CDR3 sequence: CASTAQGQILYNSPLHF. DNA for the CDR3: TGTGCCAGTACCGCCCAGGGACAGATTTTGTATAATTCACCCCTCCACTTT. This chain joins TRBV19 and TRBJ1-6, with 7 bases aligning to TRBD1. The CDR3 length is 17 residues. Germline V gene sequence: CDR1 LNHDA, CDR2 SQIVND (reference sequence). V lost 7 bases to trimming and J lost 4 bases; unmatched junction nucleotides: 13.

The V and J genes are TRBV6-5 and TRBJ2-2; 7 bases map to TRBD1. The germline V gene encodes CDR1 MNHEY and CDR2 SVGAGI. The CDR3 loop spans 15 amino acids. V gave up 2 bases and J gave up 5 bases; unmatched junction bases: 5. The CDR3 DNA follows: TGTGCCAGCAGTTACAGGGGGCTGAGAACCGGGGAGCTGTTTTTT. It is translated as CASSYRGLRTGELFF.

The V gene is TRBV15, the J gene TRBJ2-2; a possible D gene is TRBD1 (5 bases). Germline V CDR1 and CDR2: LNHNV, YYDKDF (reference sequence). The V and J ends lost 0 bases and 5 bases respectively, with 10 bases between them. CDR3 length: 15 amino acids. The DNA of the CDR3 is TGTGCCACCAGCAGAGACCCAGGGCGGACCGGGGAGCTGTTTTTT. Translated: CATSRDPGRTGELFF.

The chain couples TRBV2 to TRBJ1-1, with D possibly matching TRBD1 (6 bases). The CDR3 length is 14 residues. Trimming cost V 0 bases and J 6 bases, with 11 bases left between them. Germline-derived CDR1 and CDR2 are SNHLY and FYNNEI. CDR3 sequence (DNA): TGTGCCAGCAGTGAAGCGAGGGGGGGGGCTGAAGCTTTCTTT. Amino acids: CASSEARGGAEAFF. Using reference TRBV2 and TRBJ1-1 for the parts outside the CDR3, the full variable domain is EPEVTQTPSHQVTQMGQEVILRCVPISNHLYFYWYRQILGQKVEFLVSFYNNEISEKSEIFDDQFSVERPDGSNFTLKIRSTKLEDSAMYFCASSEARGGAEAFFGQGTRLTVV.

This rearrangement joins TRBV5-6 to TRBJ1-1, with 10 bases aligning to TRBD1. The CDR3 sequence is 15 residues long. Germline CDR1 SGHDT, CDR2 YYEEEE. Trimming removed 3 bases from V and 7 bases from J; junction bases left unmatched: 9. The CDR3 sequence is CASSSLDRGHGEAFF. The CDR3 DNA reads as TGTGCCAGCAGCTCACTTGACAGGGGGCATGGTGAAGCTTTCTTT.

There are a few counts of this clone. The chain employs TRBV6-5 and TRBJ1-5; 7 bases are shared with TRBD1. Looked up from germline, CDR1 is MNHEY and CDR2 is SVGAGI. The CDR3 length is 16 residues. Trimming removed 0 bases from V and 7 bases from J; junction bases left unmatched: 9. The CDR3: CASSYSNRGAGQPQHF. The CDR3, as DNA: TGTGCCAGCAGTTACTCGAACAGGGGTGCTGGGCAGCCCCAGCATTTT.

The chain employs TRBV27 and TRBJ2-1; 9 bases are a match to TRBD1. The V and J ends lost 4 bases and 4 bases, in that order; junction bases with no gene match: 14. This CDR3 region has 18 residues. Germline V lookup: CDR1 MNHEY, CDR2 SMNVEV (reference sequence). This CDR3 reads CASSSRPPGQGQYNEQFF. The CDR3 DNA reads TGTGCCAGCAGTTCAAGACCCCCGGGACAGGGCCAGTACAATGAGCAGTTCTTC.

The chain carries TRBV5-1 and TRBJ2-2; a weak D match, TRBD2 (6 bases). This CDR3 is 15 amino acids long. The ends were cut back, 3 bases at V and 2 bases at J, with 11 bases in the middle. The germline gives CDR1 SGHRS, CDR2 YFSETQ. The CDR3 DNA reads as TGCGCCAGCAGCTCGGGACTCGTTAACACCGGGGAGCTGTTTTTT. Encoded protein: CASSSGLVNTGELFF.

The chain joins TRBV18 to TRBJ2-7, with D possibly being TRBD1 (6 bases). This CDR3 has 15 residues. In germline, CDR1 is KGHSH, CDR2 LQKENI. The germline V and J ends were trimmed by 2 bases and 3 bases, with 14 bases remaining between them. CDR3 protein: CASSPGIQGFYEQYF. The CDR3 region has the DNA TGTGCCAGCTCACCAGGGATCCAGGGGTTCTACGAGCAGTACTTC.

The chain recombines TRBV9 with TRBJ1-4; D may be TRBD1 (6 bases). V was shortened by 3 bases and J by 3 bases, with 12 bases between the two germline ends. The germline CDR1 and CDR2 sequences are SGDLS and YYNGEE. The CDR3 runs to 15 residues. The CDR3 reads CASSASGTPNEKLFF. Written as DNA, the CDR3 is TGTGCCAGCAGCGCTAGCGGGACACCTAATGAAAAACTGTTTTTT.

The V and J genes are TRBV5-1 and TRBJ2-1; D is possibly TRBD1 (6 bases). Germline assignment: CDR1 SGHRS and CDR2 YFSETQ. V shed 4 bases and J shed 0 bases, with 11 bases lying between them. The CDR3 totals 15 residues. CDR3 region: CASSRVGGSYNEQFF. In DNA, the CDR3 is TGCGCCAGCAGCCGGGTAGGGGGCTCCTACAATGAGCAGTTCTTC.

In this sample, this clone turned up once. The gene calls are TRBV7-9 and TRBJ2-5; TRBD2 might be the D (6 bases). This CDR3 contains 14 residues. Germline V gene lookup returns CDR1 SEHNR and CDR2 FQNEAQ (reference sequence). Deletions cut 5 bases from V and 1 base from J, with 11 bases between. The CDR3 is CASSRVSGQETQYF. The CDR3 bases are TGTGCCAGCAGCCGCGTTAGCGGCCAAGAGACCCAGTACTTC. Looking up the rest from reference TRBV7-9 and TRBJ2-5 gives the full variable domain: DTGVSQNPRHKITKRGQNVTFRCDPISEHNRLYWYRQTLGQGPEFLTYFQNEAQLEKSRLLSDRFSAERPKGSFSTLEIQRTEQGDSAMYLCASSRVSGQETQYFGPGTRLLVL.